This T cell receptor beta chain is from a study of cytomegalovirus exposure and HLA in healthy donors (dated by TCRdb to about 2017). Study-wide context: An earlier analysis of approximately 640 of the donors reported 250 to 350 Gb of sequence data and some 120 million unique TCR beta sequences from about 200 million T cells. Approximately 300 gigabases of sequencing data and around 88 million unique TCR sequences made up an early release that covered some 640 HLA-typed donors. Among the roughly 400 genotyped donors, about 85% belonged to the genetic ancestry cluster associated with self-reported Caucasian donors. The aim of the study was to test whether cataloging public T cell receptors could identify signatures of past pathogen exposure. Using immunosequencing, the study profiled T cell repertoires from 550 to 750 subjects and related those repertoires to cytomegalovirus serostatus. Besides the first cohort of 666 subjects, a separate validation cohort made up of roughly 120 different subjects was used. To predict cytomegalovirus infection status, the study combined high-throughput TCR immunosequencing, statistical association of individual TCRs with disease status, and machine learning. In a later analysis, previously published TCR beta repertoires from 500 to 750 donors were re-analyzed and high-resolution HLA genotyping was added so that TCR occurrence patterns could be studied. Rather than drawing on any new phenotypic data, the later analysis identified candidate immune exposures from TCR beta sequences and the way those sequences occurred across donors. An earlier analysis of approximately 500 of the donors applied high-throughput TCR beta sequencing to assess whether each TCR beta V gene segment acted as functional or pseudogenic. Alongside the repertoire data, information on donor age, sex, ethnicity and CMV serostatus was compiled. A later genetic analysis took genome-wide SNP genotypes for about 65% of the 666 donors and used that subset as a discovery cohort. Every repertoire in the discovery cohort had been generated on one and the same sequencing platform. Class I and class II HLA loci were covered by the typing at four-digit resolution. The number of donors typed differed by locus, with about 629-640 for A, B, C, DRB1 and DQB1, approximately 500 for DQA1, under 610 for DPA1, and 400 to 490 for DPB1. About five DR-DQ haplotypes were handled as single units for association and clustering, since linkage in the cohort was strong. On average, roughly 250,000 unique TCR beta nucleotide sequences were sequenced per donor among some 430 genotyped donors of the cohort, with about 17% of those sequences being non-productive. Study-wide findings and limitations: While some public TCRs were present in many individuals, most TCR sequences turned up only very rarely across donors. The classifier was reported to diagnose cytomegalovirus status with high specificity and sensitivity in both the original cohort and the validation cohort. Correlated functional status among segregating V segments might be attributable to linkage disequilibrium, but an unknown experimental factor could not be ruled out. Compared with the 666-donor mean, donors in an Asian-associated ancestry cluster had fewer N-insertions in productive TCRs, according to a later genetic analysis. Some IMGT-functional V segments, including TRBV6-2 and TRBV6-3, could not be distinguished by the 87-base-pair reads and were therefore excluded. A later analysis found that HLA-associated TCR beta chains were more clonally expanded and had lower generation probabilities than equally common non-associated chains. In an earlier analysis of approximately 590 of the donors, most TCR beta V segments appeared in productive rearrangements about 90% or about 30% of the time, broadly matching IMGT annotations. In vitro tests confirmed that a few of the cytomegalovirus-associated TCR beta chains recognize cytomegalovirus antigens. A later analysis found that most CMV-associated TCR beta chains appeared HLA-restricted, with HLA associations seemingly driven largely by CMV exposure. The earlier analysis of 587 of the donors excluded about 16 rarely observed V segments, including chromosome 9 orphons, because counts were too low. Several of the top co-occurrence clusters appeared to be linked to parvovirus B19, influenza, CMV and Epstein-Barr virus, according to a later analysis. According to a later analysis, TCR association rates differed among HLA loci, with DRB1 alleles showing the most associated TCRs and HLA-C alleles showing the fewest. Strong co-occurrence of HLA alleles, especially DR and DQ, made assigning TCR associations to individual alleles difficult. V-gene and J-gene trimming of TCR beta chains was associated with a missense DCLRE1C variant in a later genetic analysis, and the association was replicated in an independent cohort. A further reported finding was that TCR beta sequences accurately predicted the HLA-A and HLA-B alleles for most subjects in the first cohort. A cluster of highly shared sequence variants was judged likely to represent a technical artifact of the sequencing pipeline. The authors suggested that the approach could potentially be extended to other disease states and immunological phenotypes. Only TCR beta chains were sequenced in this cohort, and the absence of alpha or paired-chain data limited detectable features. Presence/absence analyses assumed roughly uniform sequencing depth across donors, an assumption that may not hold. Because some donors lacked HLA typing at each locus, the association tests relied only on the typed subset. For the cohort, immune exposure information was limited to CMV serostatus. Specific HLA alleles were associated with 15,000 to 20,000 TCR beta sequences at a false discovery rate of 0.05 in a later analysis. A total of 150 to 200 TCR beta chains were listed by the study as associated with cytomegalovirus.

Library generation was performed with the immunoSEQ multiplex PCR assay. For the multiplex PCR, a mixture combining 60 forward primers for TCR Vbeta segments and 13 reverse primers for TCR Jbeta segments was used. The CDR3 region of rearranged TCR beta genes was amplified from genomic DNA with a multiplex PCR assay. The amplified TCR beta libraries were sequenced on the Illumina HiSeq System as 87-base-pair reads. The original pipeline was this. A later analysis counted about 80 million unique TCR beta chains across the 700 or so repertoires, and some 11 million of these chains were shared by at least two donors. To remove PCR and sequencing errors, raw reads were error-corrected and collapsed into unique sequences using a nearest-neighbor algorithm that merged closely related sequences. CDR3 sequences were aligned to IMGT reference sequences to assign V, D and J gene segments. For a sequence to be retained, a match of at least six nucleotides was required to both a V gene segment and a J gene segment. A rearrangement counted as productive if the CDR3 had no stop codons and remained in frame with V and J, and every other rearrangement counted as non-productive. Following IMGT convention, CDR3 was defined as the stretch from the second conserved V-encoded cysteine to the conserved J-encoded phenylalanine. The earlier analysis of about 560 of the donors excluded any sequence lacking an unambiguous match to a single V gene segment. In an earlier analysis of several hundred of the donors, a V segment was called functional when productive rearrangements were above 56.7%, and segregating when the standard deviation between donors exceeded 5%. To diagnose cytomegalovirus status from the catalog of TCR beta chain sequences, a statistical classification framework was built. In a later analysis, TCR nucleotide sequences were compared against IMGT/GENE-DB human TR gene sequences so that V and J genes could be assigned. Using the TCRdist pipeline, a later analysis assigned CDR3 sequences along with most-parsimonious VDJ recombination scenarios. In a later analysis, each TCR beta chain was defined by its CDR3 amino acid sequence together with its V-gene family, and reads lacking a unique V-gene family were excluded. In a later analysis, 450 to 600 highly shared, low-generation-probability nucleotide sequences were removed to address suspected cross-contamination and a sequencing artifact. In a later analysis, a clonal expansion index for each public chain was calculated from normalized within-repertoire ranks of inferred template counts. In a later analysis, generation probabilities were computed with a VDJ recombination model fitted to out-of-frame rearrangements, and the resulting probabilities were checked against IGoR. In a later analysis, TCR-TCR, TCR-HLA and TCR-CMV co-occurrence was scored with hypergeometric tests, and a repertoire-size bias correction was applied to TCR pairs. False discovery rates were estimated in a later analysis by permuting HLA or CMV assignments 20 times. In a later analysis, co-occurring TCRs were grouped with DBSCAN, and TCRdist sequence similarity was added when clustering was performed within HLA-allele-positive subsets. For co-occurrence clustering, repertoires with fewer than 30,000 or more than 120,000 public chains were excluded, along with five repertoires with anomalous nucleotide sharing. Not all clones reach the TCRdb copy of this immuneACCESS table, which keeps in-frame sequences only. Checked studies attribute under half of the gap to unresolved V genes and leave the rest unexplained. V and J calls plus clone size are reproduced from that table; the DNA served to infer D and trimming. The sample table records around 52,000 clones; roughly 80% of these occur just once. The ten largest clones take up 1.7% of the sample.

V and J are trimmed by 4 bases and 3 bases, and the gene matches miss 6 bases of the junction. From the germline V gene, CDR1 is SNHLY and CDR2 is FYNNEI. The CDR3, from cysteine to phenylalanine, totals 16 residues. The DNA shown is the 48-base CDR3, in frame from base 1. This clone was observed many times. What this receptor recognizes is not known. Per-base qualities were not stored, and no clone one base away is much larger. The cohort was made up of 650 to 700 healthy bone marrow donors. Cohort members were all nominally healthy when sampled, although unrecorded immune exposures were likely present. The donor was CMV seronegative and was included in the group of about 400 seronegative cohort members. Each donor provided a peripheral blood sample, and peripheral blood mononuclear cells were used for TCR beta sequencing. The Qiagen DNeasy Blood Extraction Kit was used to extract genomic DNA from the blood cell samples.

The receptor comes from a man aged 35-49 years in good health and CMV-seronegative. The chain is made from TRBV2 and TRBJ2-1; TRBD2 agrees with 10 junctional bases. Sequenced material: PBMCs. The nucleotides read TGTGCCAGCAGTGGAAGCGGGGGGGTTCTCTACAATGAGCAGTTCTTC. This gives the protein CASSGSGGVLYNEQFF.